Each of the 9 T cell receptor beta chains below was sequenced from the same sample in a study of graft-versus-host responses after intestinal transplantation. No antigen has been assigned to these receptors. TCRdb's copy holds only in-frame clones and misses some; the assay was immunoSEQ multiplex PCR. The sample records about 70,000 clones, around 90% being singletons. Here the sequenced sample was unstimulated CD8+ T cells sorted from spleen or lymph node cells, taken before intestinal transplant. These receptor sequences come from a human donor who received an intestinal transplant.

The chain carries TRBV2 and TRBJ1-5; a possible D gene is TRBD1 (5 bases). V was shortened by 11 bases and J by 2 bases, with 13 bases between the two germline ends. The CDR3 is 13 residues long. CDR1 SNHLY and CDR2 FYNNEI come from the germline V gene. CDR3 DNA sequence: TGTGCCTCGGAGGGGTCGGGCAATCAGCCCCAGCATTTT. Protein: CASEGSGNQPQHF. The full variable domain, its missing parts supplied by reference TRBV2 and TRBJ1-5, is EPEVTQTPSHQVTQMGQEVILRCVPISNHLYFYWYRQILGQKVEFLVSFYNNEISEKSEIFDDQFSVERPDGSNFTLKIRSTKLEDSAMYFCASEGSGNQPQHFGDGTRLSIL.

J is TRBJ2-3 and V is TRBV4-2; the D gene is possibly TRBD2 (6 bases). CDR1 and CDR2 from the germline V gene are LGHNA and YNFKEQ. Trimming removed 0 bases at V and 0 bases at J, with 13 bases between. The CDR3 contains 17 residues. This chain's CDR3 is CASSQDPLGTSTDTQYF. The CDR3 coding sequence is TGTGCCAGCAGCCAAGACCCCCTAGGGACTAGCACAGATACGCAGTATTTT.

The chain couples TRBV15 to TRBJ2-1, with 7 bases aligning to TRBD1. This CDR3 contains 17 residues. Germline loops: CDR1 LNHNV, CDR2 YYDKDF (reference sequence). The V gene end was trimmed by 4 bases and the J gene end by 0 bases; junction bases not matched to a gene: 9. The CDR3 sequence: CATSTMSGDSSYNEQFF. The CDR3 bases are TGTGCCACCAGCACTATGAGTGGGGACAGCTCCTACAATGAGCAGTTCTTC.

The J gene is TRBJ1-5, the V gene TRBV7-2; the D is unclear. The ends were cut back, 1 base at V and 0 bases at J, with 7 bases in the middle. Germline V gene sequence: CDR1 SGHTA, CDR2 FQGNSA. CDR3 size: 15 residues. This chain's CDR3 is CASSLGPYSNQPQHF. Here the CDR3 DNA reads TGTGCCAGCAGCTTAGGGCCGTATAGCAATCAGCCCCAGCATTTT.

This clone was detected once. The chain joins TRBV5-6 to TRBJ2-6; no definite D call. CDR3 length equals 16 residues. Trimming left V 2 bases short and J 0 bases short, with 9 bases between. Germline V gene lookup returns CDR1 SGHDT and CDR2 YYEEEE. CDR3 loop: CASSFDSHSGANVLTF. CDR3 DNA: TGTGCCAGCAGCTTCGATAGTCACTCTGGGGCCAACGTCCTGACTTTC. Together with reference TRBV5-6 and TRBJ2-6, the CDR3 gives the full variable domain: DAGVTQSPTHLIKTRGQQVTLRCSPKSGHDTVSWYQQALGQGPQFIFQYYEEEERQRGNFPDRFSGHQFPNYSSELNVNALLLGDSALYLCASSFDSHSGANVLTFGAGSRLTVL.

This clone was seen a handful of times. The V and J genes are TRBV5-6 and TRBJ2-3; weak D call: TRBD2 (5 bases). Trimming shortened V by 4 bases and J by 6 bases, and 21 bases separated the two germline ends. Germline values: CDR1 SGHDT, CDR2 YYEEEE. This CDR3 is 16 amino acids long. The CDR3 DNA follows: TGTGCCAGCAGCCTACCCAAGCGGCCACCCGTGGATACGCAGTATTTT. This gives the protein CASSLPKRPPVDTQYF.

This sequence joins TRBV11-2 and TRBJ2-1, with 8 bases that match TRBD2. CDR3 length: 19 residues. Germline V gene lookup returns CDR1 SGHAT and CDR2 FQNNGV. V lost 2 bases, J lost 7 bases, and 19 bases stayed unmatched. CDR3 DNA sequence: TGTGCCAGCAGCTTAATTCCTTTGCCAGCGGGGGAAATGGGTAATGAGCAGTTCTTC. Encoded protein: CASSLIPLPAGEMGNEQFF.

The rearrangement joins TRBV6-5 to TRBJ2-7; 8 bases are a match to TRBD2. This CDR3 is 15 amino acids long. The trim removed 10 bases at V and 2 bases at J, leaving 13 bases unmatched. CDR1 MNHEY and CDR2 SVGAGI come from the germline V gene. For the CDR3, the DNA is TGTGCCACCACGCCAAACCCGGGACTAGCCTACGAGCAGTACTTC. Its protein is CATTPNPGLAYEQYF.

The CDR3, as DNA: TGCAGTGCTAGAGATCCATATACGCAGTATTTT. Translation gives CSARDPYTQYF. The chain has TRBV20-1 and TRBJ2-3; D uncertain. CDR3 length: 11 amino acids. V lost 0 bases and J lost 7, with 5 bases in between. The germline V gene has CDR1 DFQATT and CDR2 SNEGSKA (reference sequence).